This T cell receptor beta chain came from a study of blood T cell repertoires in COVID-19. Across the whole study: Samples of COVID-19 (acute and convalescent) were obtained from the United States, Italy and Spain. PBMCs, B-cell-depleted T cells, or T cells provided the cDNA or gDNA that made up the material.

The germline gives CDR1 SGHTA, CDR2 FQGNSA. This CDR3 region has 11 residues. The V end lost 5 bases, the J end lost 4 bases, and 6 bases lay between the germline ends. Original methodology: Reference gene primer amplification in the assay estimated nucleated cell counts. Clones were sequenced by immunoSEQ multiplex PCR, and TCRdb holds only the in-frame ones, with some missing. The DNA was the basis for D and trimming; V, J and clone size are from that table. The top ten hold 1% to 1.5% of the sample, which has just over 80,000 clones, roughly 90% seen once. The sequence was collected from a woman aged 50 to 60 with acute COVID-19. The specimen sequenced was PBMCs or T cells enriched from blood (not recorded which). The rearrangement links TRBV7-2 to TRBJ2-7; D gene ambiguous. The CDR3 sequence: CASSQQYEQYF. For the CDR3, the DNA is TGTGCCAGCAGCCAACAATACGAGCAGTACTTC.